This passage covers 2 T cell receptor beta chains from one sample sequenced in a study of T cells in Graves' hyperthyroidism and ophthalmopathy. TCR beta CDR3 sequences were amplified from RNA transcripts. First-round RT-PCR with HTBI primers amplified the TCR CDR3 region. MiXCR, applied by TCRdb to the multiplex PCR reads, yields one record per CDR3 protein. The table includes about 350,000 distinct CDR3 sequences, 15% to 20% detected once. The sequencing sample was made of blood. The origin of the receptors is a woman aged 40 to 50 with Graves' ophthalmopathy.

In its sample, this clonotype was seen many times. The chain uses TRBV28 and TRBJ1-1; possibly TRBD1 for D (5 bases). Looked up from germline, CDR1 is MDHEN and CDR2 is SYDVKM. There are 16 residues in the CDR3. V lost 3 bases to trimming and J lost 4 bases, with 18 bases between them. The CDR3 sequence: CASSFLTGTGGTEAFF. The CDR3 nucleotides read TGTGCCAGCAGTTTTCTGACGGGGACGGGGGGCACTGAAGCTTTCTTT.

This clonotype turned up a few times. The rearrangement links TRBV6-1 to TRBJ1-1; no firm D call. V lost 8 bases and J 3 bases, leaving 10 bases between the germline ends. Germline V gene sequence: CDR1 MNHNS, CDR2 SASEGT. This CDR3 has 12 residues. The CDR3 reads CASERADTEAFF. CDR3 nucleotide sequence: TGTGCCAGCGAGAGGGCGGACACTGAAGCTTTCTTT.